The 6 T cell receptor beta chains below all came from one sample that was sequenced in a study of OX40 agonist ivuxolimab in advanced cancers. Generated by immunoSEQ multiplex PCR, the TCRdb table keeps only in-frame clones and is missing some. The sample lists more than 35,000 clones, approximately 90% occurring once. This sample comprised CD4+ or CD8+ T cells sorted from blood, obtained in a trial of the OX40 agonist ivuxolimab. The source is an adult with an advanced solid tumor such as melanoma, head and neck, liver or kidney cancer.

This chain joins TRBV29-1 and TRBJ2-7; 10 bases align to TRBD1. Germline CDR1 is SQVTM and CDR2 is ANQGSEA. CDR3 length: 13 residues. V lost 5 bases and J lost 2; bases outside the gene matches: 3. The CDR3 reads CSVRDRGTYEQYF. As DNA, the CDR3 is TGCAGCGTTAGGGACAGGGGTACCTACGAGCAGTACTTC.

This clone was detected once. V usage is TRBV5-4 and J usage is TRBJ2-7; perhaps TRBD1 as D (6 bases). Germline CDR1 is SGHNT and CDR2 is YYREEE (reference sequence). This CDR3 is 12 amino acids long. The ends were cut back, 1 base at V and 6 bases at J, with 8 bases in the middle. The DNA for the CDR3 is TGTGCCAGCAGCTTGCAGGGGTCCGAGCAGTACTTC. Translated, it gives CASSLQGSEQYF. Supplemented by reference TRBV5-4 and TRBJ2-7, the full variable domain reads ETGVTQSPTHLIKTRGQQVTLRCSSQSGHNTVSWYQQALGQGPQFIFQYYREEENGRGNFPPRFSGLQFPNYSSELNVNALELDDSALYLCASSLQGSEQYFGPGTRLTVT.

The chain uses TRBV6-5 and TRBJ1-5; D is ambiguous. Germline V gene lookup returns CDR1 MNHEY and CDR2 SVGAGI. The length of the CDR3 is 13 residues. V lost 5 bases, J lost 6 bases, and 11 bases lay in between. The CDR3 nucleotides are TGTGCCAGCAGTAACCTCGCCCTTCAGCCCCAGCATTTT. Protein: CASSNLALQPQHF.

This CDR3 is CASSGRIGTGIPEQYF. CDR3 nucleotide sequence: TGTGCCAGCAGCGGACGAATCGGGACAGGGATTCCCGAGCAGTACTTC. The V and J genes are TRBV7-8 and TRBJ2-7, with 9 bases that match TRBD1. CDR3 length: 16 residues. With V trimmed by 5 bases and J by 6 bases, 14 bases remained unmatched. Germline-derived CDR1 and CDR2 are SGHVS and FQNEAQ. Filled out from reference TRBV7-8 and TRBJ2-7, the complete variable domain reads GAGVSQSPRYKVAKRGQDVALRCDPISGHVSLFWYQQALGQGPEFLTYFQNEAQLDKSGLPSDRFFAERPEGSVSTLKIQRTQQEDSAVYLCASSGRIGTGIPEQYFGPGTRLTVT.

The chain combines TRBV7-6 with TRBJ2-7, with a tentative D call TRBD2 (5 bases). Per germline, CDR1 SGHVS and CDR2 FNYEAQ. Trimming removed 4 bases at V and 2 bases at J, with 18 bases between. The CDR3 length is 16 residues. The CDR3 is CASSSSSYSGTYEQYF. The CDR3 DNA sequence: TGTGCCAGCAGCTCGTCTTCGTATTCGGGAACCTACGAGCAGTACTTC.

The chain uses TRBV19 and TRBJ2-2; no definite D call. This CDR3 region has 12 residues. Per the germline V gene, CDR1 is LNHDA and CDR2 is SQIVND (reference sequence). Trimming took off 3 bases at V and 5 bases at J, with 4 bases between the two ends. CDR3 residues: CASSIWTGELFF. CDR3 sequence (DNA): TGTGCCAGTAGTATCTGGACCGGGGAGCTGTTTTTT.